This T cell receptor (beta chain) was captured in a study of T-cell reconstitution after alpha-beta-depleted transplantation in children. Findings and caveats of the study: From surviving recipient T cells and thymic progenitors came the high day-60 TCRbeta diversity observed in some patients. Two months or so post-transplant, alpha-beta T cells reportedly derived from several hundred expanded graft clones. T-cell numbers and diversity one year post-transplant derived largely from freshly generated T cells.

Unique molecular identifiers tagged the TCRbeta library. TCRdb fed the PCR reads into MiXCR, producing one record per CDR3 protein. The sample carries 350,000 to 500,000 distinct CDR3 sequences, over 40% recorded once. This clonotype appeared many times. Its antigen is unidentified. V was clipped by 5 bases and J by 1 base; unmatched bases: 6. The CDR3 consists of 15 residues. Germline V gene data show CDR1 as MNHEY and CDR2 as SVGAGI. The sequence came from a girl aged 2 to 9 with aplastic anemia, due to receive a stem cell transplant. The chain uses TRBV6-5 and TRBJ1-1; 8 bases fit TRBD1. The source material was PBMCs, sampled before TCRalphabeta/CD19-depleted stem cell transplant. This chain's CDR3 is CASSPWTGSNTEAFF. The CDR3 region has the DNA TGTGCCAGCAGTCCTTGGACAGGGTCGAACACTGAAGCTTTCTTT.